These 14 T cell receptor beta chains originate from one sample sequenced in a study of PD-L1 blockade in urothelial cancer. Time point of the sample: pretreatment peripheral blood. Clones were read by immunoSEQ multiplex PCR, and TCRdb kept only the in-frame ones, dropping some. Among about 38,000 clones listed, 85% were seen once. This specimen consisted of PBMCs, obtained around atezolizumab (anti-PD-L1) treatment. Receptors originate from an older man with urothelial cancer.

The CDR3 DNA is TGTGCCACCAGCAGGGGAGGCGTGAGCACAGATACGCAGTATTTT. It codes for CATSRGGVSTDTQYF. The genes are TRBV15 and TRBJ2-3, with TRBD2 as a possible D gene (6 bases). Germline CDR1 and CDR2: LNHNV and YYDKDF (reference sequence). The CDR3 covers 15 residues. V was trimmed by 3 bases and J by 0 bases, leaving 10 bases between them. The complete variable domain, with remaining parts taken from reference TRBV15 and TRBJ2-3, reads DAMVIQNPRYQVTQFGKPVTLSCSQTLNHNVMYWYQQKSSQAPKLLFHYYDKDFNNEADTPDNFQSRRPNTSFCFLDIRSPGLGDTAMYLCATSRGGVSTDTQYFGPGTRLTVL.

This clone was seen once. V is TRBV19 and J is TRBJ1-5; 9 bases match TRBD1. The CDR3 totals 15 residues. The germline gives CDR1 LNHDA, CDR2 SQIVND (reference sequence). Trimming removed 9 bases from V and 0 bases from J; junction bases left unmatched: 6. The chain's CDR3 is CASRDRVNSNQPQHF. The CDR3 coding sequence is TGTGCCAGCCGGGACAGGGTAAATAGCAATCAGCCCCAGCATTTT.

The chain links TRBV6-5 to TRBJ1-5; perhaps TRBD1 as D (6 bases). V lost 6 bases to trimming and J lost 3 bases, with 12 bases between them. The CDR3 contains 14 residues. The germline V gene has CDR1 MNHEY and CDR2 SVGAGI. CDR3 loop: CASSWTASNQPQHF. In DNA, the CDR3 is TGTGCCAGCAGCTGGACAGCTTCCAATCAGCCCCAGCATTTT.

The V gene is TRBV5-1, the J gene TRBJ2-1; tentative D call: TRBD2 (6 bases). V lost 3 bases, J lost 7 bases, and 17 bases lay in between. Looked up from germline, CDR1 is SGHRS and CDR2 is YFSETQ. This CDR3 has 15 amino acids. CDR3: CASSSEGPYKNEQFF. The CDR3 coding sequence is TGCGCCAGCAGCTCGGAGGGGCCCTACAAGAATGAGCAGTTCTTC.

The chain employs TRBV11-2 and TRBJ2-3; 8 bases match TRBD1. Germline trimming cut 3 bases from V and 2 bases from J; bases unmatched to any gene: 4. The CDR3 loop spans 15 amino acids. CDR1 SGHAT and CDR2 FQNNGV come from the germline V gene. The CDR3 is CASSFSGGYTDTQYF. Here the CDR3 DNA reads TGTGCCAGCAGCTTCTCAGGGGGCTACACAGATACGCAGTATTTT. The entire variable domain, with the rest obtained from reference TRBV11-2 and TRBJ2-3, is as follows: EAGVAQSPRYKIIEKRQSVAFWCNPISGHATLYWYQQILGQGPKLLIQFQNNGVVDDSQLPKDRFSAERLKGVDSTLKIQPAKLEDSAVYLCASSFSGGYTDTQYFGPGTRLTVL.

The chain combines TRBV28 with TRBJ1-2, with a tentative D call TRBD1 (5 bases). V was pared by 7 bases and J by 7 bases, with 13 bases between. This CDR3 contains 12 residues. The V gene's germline CDR1 is MDHEN and CDR2 SYDVKM. Written as DNA, the CDR3 is TGTGCCAGCACCCCAGGGCAGCTTGGCTACACCTTC. Its translation is CASTPGQLGYTF.

The chain couples TRBV6-1 to TRBJ1-2, with TRBD1 as a possible D gene (5 bases). V lost 2 bases and J lost 2, with 12 bases in between. Germline CDR1 and CDR2: MNHNS and SASEGT. CDR3 length equals 15 residues. Here the CDR3 reads CASSESGTANYGYTF. In nucleotides, the CDR3 is TGTGCCAGCAGTGAAAGCGGGACCGCGAACTATGGCTACACCTTC.

On this clone itself: The junction departs from germline at one end; a sequencing error may be responsible. The chain combines TRBV5-6 with TRBJ2-7; D possibly corresponds to TRBD1 (5 bases). Germline assignment: CDR1 SGHDT and CDR2 YYEEEE. The CDR3 consists of 10 residues. In nucleotides, the CDR3 is TGTGCCAGCAGCTTCAGGGTTTGCGACTTC. It yields the protein CASSFRVCDF.

This clone was counted between two and nine times. The V and J genes are TRBV19 and TRBJ2-1, with 10 bases aligning to TRBD1. Germline V gene sequence: CDR1 LNHDA, CDR2 SQIVND (reference sequence). The V and J ends lost 7 bases and 9 bases, in that order; junction bases with no gene match: 9. The length of the CDR3 is 14 residues. As DNA, the CDR3 is TGTGCCAGTATAAGACAGGGGGCAGGGGGTGAGCAGTTCTTC. Translating gives CASIRQGAGGEQFF. Based on the CDR3 plus reference TRBV19 and TRBJ2-1, the full variable domain is DGGITQSPKYLFRKEGQNVTLSCEQNLNHDAMYWYRQDPGQGLRLIYYSQIVNDFQKGDIAEGYSVSREKKESFPLTVTSAQKNPTAFYLCASIRQGAGGEQFFGPGTRLTVL.

The chain couples TRBV5-1 to TRBJ2-2; 7 bases line up with TRBD1. Germline V gene data show CDR1 as SGHRS and CDR2 as YFSETQ. The CDR3 is made up of 16 amino acids. The trim removed 5 bases at V and 1 base at J, leaving 8 bases unmatched. CDR3: CASSFGDRWNTGELFF. The CDR3 DNA sequence: TGCGCCAGCAGTTTTGGGGACAGATGGAACACCGGGGAGCTGTTTTTT.

This clone has only a few counts. The chain joins TRBV19 to TRBJ1-4; 10 bases are shared with TRBD1. This CDR3 is built from 17 residues. Trimming at V came to 7 bases and at J to 3 bases, leaving 11 bases not matched to a gene. CDR1 and CDR2 (germline): LNHDA, SQIVND (reference sequence). Here the CDR3 reads CASTPTDRGLSNEKLFF. The CDR3 DNA reads TGTGCCAGTACCCCGACGGACAGGGGGTTATCTAATGAAAAACTGTTTTTT.

There are a few counts of this clone. J is TRBJ1-1 and V is TRBV28; 8 positions match TRBD1. CDR1 and CDR2 from the germline V gene are MDHEN and SYDVKM. The V gene end was trimmed by 5 bases and the J gene end by 11 bases; junction bases not matched to a gene: 13. CDR3 length: 14 residues. CDR3 residues: CASSTSRQGLLAFF. The CDR3 DNA reads TGTGCCAGCAGTACCTCCCGACAGGGGTTGTTGGCTTTCTTT.

This clone was found once. The chain combines TRBV6-5 with TRBJ1-5, with TRBD1 matching 7 bases. Per the germline V gene, CDR1 is MNHEY and CDR2 is SVGAGI. The CDR3 extends over 14 amino acids. The trim removed 7 bases at V and 8 bases at J, leaving 11 bases unmatched. Here the CDR3 reads CASIHRDRVEPQHF. The CDR3 DNA sequence: TGTGCCAGCATTCATAGAGACAGGGTCGAGCCCCAGCATTTT.

V and J are TRBV19 and TRBJ2-1, with 7 bases identical to TRBD2. This CDR3 has 15 residues. Germline loops: CDR1 LNHDA, CDR2 SQIVND (reference sequence). The V and J ends lost 4 bases and 0 bases, in that order; junction bases with no gene match: 3. The CDR3 sequence is CASSTRDYSYNEQFF. The CDR3 region has the DNA TGTGCCAGTAGTACTCGGGACTACTCCTACAATGAGCAGTTCTTC.